The T cell receptor (beta chain) described here comes from a study of blood T cell repertoires in COVID-19. Across the study: Sources were T cells, B-cell-depleted T cells, or PBMCs; the material itself was cDNA or gDNA.

Trimming shortened V by 4 bases and J by 2 bases, and 15 bases separated the two germline ends. The CDR3 loop spans 16 amino acids. Germline V gene sequence: CDR1 KGHSH, CDR2 LQKENI. Participants' reported clinical history set cohort assignment. The study counted Cohort 3 donors as recovered given two negative PCRs, clearance, or symptom resolution. Clones were sequenced by immunoSEQ multiplex PCR, and TCRdb holds only the in-frame ones, with some missing. The sample gives over 150,000 clones, around 85% of which show up once; under 4% is in the top ten. J is TRBJ1-5 and V is TRBV18; TRBD1 might be the D (5 bases). Material for sequencing was PBMCs or T cells enriched from blood (not recorded which). The receptor comes from a woman in her twenties or thirties who had recovered from COVID-19. This CDR3 is CASSLAQGEGNQPQHF. The CDR3 DNA sequence: TGTGCCAGCTCACTAGCACAAGGGGAGGGCAATCAGCCCCAGCATTTT. Using reference TRBV18 and TRBJ1-5 for the parts outside the CDR3, the full variable domain is NAGVMQNPRHLVRRRGQEARLRCSPMKGHSHVYWYRQLPEEGLKFMVYLQKENIIDESGMPKERFSAEFPKEGPSILRIQQVVRGDSAAYFCASSLAQGEGNQPQHFGDGTRLSIL.